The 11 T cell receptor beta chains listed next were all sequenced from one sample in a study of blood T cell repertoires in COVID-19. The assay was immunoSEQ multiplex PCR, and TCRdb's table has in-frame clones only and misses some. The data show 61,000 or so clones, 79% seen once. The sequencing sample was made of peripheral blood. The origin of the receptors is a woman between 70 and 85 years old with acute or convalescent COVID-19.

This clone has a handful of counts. Here the CDR3 DNA reads TGTGCCAGCAGCGGGACGGGAGGAGAGACCCAGTACTTC. The encoded protein is CASSGTGGETQYF. V and J are TRBV3-1 (or the pseudogene TRBV3-2) and TRBJ2-5; 7 bases are shared with TRBD2. Looked up from germline, CDR1 is LGHDT and CDR2 is YNNKEL (reference sequence). Losses at the gene ends were 5 bases for V and 4 bases for J; bases not matched to a gene: 4. This CDR3 is built from 13 residues.

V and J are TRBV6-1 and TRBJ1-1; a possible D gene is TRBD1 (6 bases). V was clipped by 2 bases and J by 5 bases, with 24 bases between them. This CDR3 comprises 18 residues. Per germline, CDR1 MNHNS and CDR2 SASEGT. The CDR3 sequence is CASSEFLRAGEGGTEAFF. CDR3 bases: TGTGCCAGCAGTGAATTTCTTAGGGCAGGGGAAGGTGGTACTGAAGCTTTCTTT.

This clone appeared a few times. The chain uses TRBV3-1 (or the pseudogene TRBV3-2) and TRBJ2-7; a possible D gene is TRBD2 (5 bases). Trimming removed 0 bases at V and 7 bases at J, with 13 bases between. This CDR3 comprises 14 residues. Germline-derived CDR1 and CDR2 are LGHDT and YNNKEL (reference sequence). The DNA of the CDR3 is TGTGCCAGCAGCCAAGATCGGATGTCGGGGGAGCAGTACTTC. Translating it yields CASSQDRMSGEQYF.

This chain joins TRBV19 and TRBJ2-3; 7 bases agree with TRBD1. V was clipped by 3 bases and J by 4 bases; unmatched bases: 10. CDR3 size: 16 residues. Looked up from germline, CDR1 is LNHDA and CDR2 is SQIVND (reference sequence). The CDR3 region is CASSIQTGWAPDTQYF. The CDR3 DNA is TGTGCCAGTAGTATTCAGACAGGGTGGGCGCCAGATACGCAGTATTTT.

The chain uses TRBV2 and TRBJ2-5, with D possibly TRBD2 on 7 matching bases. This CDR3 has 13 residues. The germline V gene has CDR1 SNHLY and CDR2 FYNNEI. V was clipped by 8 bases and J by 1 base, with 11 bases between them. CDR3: CASGRGIQETQYF. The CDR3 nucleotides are TGTGCCAGCGGGAGGGGGATCCAAGAGACCCAGTACTTC.

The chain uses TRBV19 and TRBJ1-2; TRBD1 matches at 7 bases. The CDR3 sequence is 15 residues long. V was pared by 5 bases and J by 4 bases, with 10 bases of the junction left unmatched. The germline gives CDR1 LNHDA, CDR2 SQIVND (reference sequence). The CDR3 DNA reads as TGTGCCAGTAGTGACGCGGGACAGCCATTCTATGGCTACACCTTC. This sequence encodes CASSDAGQPFYGYTF.

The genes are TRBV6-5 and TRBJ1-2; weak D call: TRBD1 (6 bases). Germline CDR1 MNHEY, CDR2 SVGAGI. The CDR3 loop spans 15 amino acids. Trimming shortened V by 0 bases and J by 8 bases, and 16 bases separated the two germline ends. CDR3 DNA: TGTGCCAGCAGTTACTCCGGGGGGCTAAAGAGCGGCTACACCTTC. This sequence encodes CASSYSGGLKSGYTF.

CDR3 DNA sequence: TGTGCCAGCTCACTAAGGGACAGGGTCGAATATGGCTACACCTTC. Its protein is CASSLRDRVEYGYTF. The chain links TRBV18 to TRBJ1-2; 9 bases line up with TRBD1. There are 15 residues in the CDR3. CDR1 KGHSH and CDR2 LQKENI come from the germline V gene. The J segment lost 5 bases and the V segment lost 4 bases, leaving 8 bases of the junction unmatched.

CDR3 in DNA: TGTGCCAGCTCACCATTAAAGCCCGACAGCCCGACTGGAAACACCATATATTTT. This encodes CASSPLKPDSPTGNTIYF. The rearrangement joins TRBV18 to TRBJ1-3; perhaps TRBD1 as D (5 bases). Looked up from germline, CDR1 is KGHSH and CDR2 is LQKENI. V gave up 2 bases and J gave up 2 bases, with 19 bases separating them. This CDR3 contains 18 residues.

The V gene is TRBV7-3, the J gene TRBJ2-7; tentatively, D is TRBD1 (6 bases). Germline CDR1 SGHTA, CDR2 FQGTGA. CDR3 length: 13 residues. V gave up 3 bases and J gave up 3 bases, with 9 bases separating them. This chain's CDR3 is CASSFTGNYEQYF. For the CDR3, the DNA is TGTGCCAGCAGCTTCACAGGGAACTACGAGCAGTACTTC.

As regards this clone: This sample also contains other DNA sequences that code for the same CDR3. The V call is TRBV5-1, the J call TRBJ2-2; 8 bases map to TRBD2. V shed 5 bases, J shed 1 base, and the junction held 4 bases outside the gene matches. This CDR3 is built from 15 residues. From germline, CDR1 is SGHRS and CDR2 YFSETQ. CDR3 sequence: CASRSSGGNTGELFF. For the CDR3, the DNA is TGCGCCAGCAGATCCAGCGGGGGGAACACCGGGGAGCTGTTTTTT.